This T cell receptor beta chain appears in the sequencing data of a study of T cells in Graves' hyperthyroidism and ophthalmopathy. Study observations and caveats: In validation, the model predicted ophthalmopathy. These predictions came a median roughly seven months before onset.

This clonotype was recorded at least ten times. Its specificity is not known. Template material for amplifying TCR beta CDR3 regions consisted of RNA transcripts. A first-round RT-PCR of the TCR CDR3 used the HTBI primer set. TCRdb re-analysed the multiplex PCR reads in MiXCR, keeping a single row per CDR3 protein. The data show roughly 550,000 distinct CDR3 sequences, with roughly 15% seen just once and about 29% held by the top ten. The CDR3 totals 13 residues. Germline lookup yields CDR1 MRHNA and CDR2 SNTAGT. The ends lost 5 bases at V and 5 bases at J; junction bases unmatched: 6. Uncontrolled infection, other autoimmune disease, pregnancy or lactation led to exclusion. PBMCs were collected from a roughly 9.7 ml volume of fresh peripheral blood.

Sequencing was done on a sample of blood. This sequence originates from a woman between 25 and 40 years old with Graves' ophthalmopathy. This chain uses TRBV6-4 with TRBJ2-7; TRBD2 matches at 7 bases. DNA of the CDR3: TGTGCCAGCAGTCAGACTAGCAGGGACGAGCAGTACTTC. Its protein is CASSQTSRDEQYF.